This is a list of T cell receptor beta chains from one sample in a study of beta chain features in type 1 diabetes. Assay: immunoSEQ multiplex PCR; the TCRdb copy retains only in-frame clones and omits some. The sample has fewer than 200,000 clones; around an eighth are singletons. Input material: central memory CD4+ T cells from blood. The receptors were sampled from a woman aged 18 to 35 in good health. CDR3s include the opening cysteine and the closing phenylalanine or tryptophan. D genes are given only for firm matches. Only part of the rows carry a size: once, few, many, or a class if the clone is expanded.

j_call d_call clone_size v_call cdr3_length cdr3_nt cdr3_aa
TRBJ1-5 TRBD1 - TRBV27 14 TGTGCCAGCAGATGGAGGGGGCTGGGTCAGCCCCAGCATTTT CASRWRGLGQPQHF
TRBJ2-1 TRBD2 - TRBV7-9 16 TGTGCCAGCAGCCCTCCGGGACTAGCGGGAGATAATGAGCAGTTCTTC CASSPPGLAGDNEQFF
TRBJ2-6 - few TRBV6-5 16 TGTGCCAGCAGTTACTCGACAGGCTCTGGGGCCAACGTCCTGACTTTC CASSYSTGSGANVLTF
TRBJ1-5 TRBD1 few TRBV30 15 TGTGCCTGGAGTTCGACAGGGTCTGGGAGTCAGCCCCAGCATTTT CAWSSTGSGSQPQHF
TRBJ2-4 - - TRBV7-2 14 TGTGCCAGCAGCTTTGGCCAGGCCAAAAACATTCAGTACTTC CASSFGQAKNIQYF
TRBJ1-5 TRBD1 - TRBV30 14 TGTGCCTGGAGACAAGGGGGCGGAGGACAGCCCCAGCATTTT CAWRQGGGGQPQHF
TRBJ1-2 TRBD1 few TRBV7-2 15 TGTGCCAGCAGCTTAGCGAGGGTAGGGGGCTCGGGCTACACCTTC CASSLARVGGSGYTF
TRBJ2-7 TRBD1 few TRBV30 12 TGTGCCGGCCGGGACAGGGGGCTCGAGCAGTACTTC CAGRDRGLEQYF
TRBJ2-5 - - TRBV28 16 TGTGCCAGCAGTTTATATCGGGGGGCAAGGGAAGAGACCCAGTACTTC CASSLYRGAREETQYF
TRBJ2-4 TRBD2 - TRBV15 14 TGTGCCACCAGTCTTGAAGCGGGATCAAACATTCAGTACTTC CATSLEAGSNIQYF
TRBJ2-3 TRBD1 - TRBV7-2 13 TGTGCCAGCAGCGACAGGGGCTGGGATACGCAGTATTTT CASSDRGWDTQYF
TRBJ2-7 TRBD2 few TRBV27 16 TGTGCCAGCAGTCTAGGGACTAGCGGGAGCTCCTACGAGCAGTACTTC CASSLGTSGSSYEQYF
TRBJ1-5 - few TRBV29-1 14 TGCAGCGCCGGGGGGGGAGGCAACAATCAGCCCCAGCATTTT CSAGGGGNNQPQHF
TRBJ1-1 TRBD1 once TRBV18 16 TGTGCCAGCTCACCCGGGACAGGGGGCTTGAGCACTGAAGCTTTCTTT CASSPGTGGLSTEAFF
TRBJ2-1 TRBD1 few TRBV4-3 13 TGCGCCAGCAGCCAGTTCCTGGACAGGGCGGAGTTCTTC CASSQFLDRAEFF
TRBJ1-1 - few TRBV29-1 12 TGCAGCGTTGTGGCGGAAGGCACTGAAGCTTTCTTT CSVVAEGTEAFF
TRBJ2-5 - - TRBV6-5 16 TGTGCCAGCAGTTACTCACTAGGCGGAGGATTAGAGACCCAGTACTTC CASSYSLGGGLETQYF
TRBJ2-5 - few TRBV7-9 13 TGTGCCAGCAGCTTAGATACTGAAGAGACCCAGTACTTC CASSLDTEETQYF
TRBJ1-1 - - TRBV9 12 TGTGCCAGCAGCCGAGACAGCAGGCAAGCTTTCTTT CASSRDSRQAFF
TRBJ2-3 TRBD2 few TRBV9 15 TGTGCCAGCAGCACCTCGGGGGGGGCCACAGATACGCAGTATTTT CASSTSGGATDTQYF
TRBJ1-5 - - TRBV28 14 TGTGCCAGCAGTCCGGGGGGTAGTAATCAGCCCCAGCATTTT CASSPGGSNQPQHF
TRBJ2-3 TRBD1 - TRBV7-2 16 TGTGCCAGCAGCTTCGCGGGGACAGGGGTAACAGATACGCAGTATTTT CASSFAGTGVTDTQYF
TRBJ2-2 - few TRBV5-1 15 TGCGCCAGCAGCTTGAGCCAGGGTGCCCCCGGGGAGCTGTTTTTT CASSLSQGAPGELFF
TRBJ1-1 - - TRBV5-1 15 TGCGCCAGCAGCTTGGGGACAGATATGAACACTGAAGCTTTCTTT CASSLGTDMNTEAFF
TRBJ1-1 - few TRBV19 16 TGTGCCAGTAGTTTTGGCCCTGGGGGGAGTGGGACTGAAGCTTTCTTT CASSFGPGGSGTEAFF
TRBJ2-7 - - TRBV5-1 14 TGCGCCAGCAGCTTGTCAACAGCGGGCTACGAGCAGTACTTC CASSLSTAGYEQYF
TRBJ1-1 - few TRBV18 14 TGTGCCAGCTCACCAGCGGCCATTAACACTGAAGCTTTCTTT CASSPAAINTEAFF
TRBJ1-1 - few TRBV28 14 TGTGCCAGCAGCCAAACGACAGGGAACACTGAAGCTTTCTTT CASSQTTGNTEAFF
TRBJ2-1 TRBD1 - TRBV6-6 13 TGTGCCACCCGACAGGGGACCTACAATGAGCAGTTCTTC CATRQGTYNEQFF
TRBJ2-5 TRBD2 few TRBV27 16 TGTGCCAGCAGTCGACTAGCGGCCGGAGCCCAAGAGACCCAGTACTTC CASSRLAAGAQETQYF
TRBJ2-4 TRBD2 few TRBV4-2 16 TGTGCCAGCAGCCAACCGGGACTAGCGGGAGAAGACATTCAGTACTTC CASSQPGLAGEDIQYF
TRBJ2-1 - few TRBV11-2 15 TGTGCCAGCAGCTTAGATCTAAGGGGGAGGGCTGGTAAGTTCTTC CASSLDLRGRAGKFF
TRBJ2-3 - - TRBV7-3 14 TGTGCCAGCAGCCCAACAGGGAGCACAGATACGCAGTATTTT CASSPTGSTDTQYF
TRBJ2-2 - - TRBV6-6 14 TGTGCCAGCAGTACCACTGGGAACACCGGGGAGCTGTTTTTT CASSTTGNTGELFF
TRBJ2-7 TRBD2 - TRBV25-1 14 TGTGCCAGCAGAAAAGCGGGAGATAGTGGGGAGCAGTACTTC CASRKAGDSGEQYF
TRBJ2-3 - - TRBV4-1 14 TGCGCCAGCAGCCAAGATTGGCATATAGATACGCAGTATTTT CASSQDWHIDTQYF
TRBJ2-3 - - TRBV30 14 TGTGCCTGGAGGAAGGGGGAAATATCAGATACGCAGTATTTT CAWRKGEISDTQYF
TRBJ2-1 TRBD1 few TRBV2 13 TGTGCCAGCAGGGGGACAGACTACAATGAGCAGTTCTTC CASRGTDYNEQFF
TRBJ2-5 - - TRBV7-3 13 TGTGCCAGCAGCTTAGCGGTGCCGGGGACCCAGTACTTC CASSLAVPGTQYF
TRBJ1-1 - - TRBV11-2 15 TGTGCCAGCAGCTTCGGAGCGGGGTTGAACACTGAAGCTTTCTTT CASSFGAGLNTEAFF
TRBJ2-3 - few TRBV7-3 13 TGTGCCAGCAGTTTTTCACAGACAGATACGCAGTATTTT CASSFSQTDTQYF
TRBJ2-2 TRBD1 - TRBV29-1 15 TGCAGCGTTGGAACCGGGACAGCGAACACCGGGGAGCTGTTTTTT CSVGTGTANTGELFF
TRBJ2-5 TRBD2 many TRBV29-1 15 TGCAGCGTTGGACTAGCGGGAGGGGAGCAAGAGACCCAGTACTTC CSVGLAGGEQETQYF
TRBJ1-2 - - TRBV7-9 14 TGTGCCAGCAGCGTGGACGGGAACTTCTATGGCTACACCTTC CASSVDGNFYGYTF
TRBJ1-2 - - TRBV10-3 13 TGTGCCAGCAGCCTTCGGGTTCTTAGTGGCTACACCTTC CASSLRVLSGYTF
TRBJ1-5 TRBD1 few TRBV19 15 TGTGCCAGTAGTAAGGGACAGGGGAGCAATCAGCCCCAGCATTTT CASSKGQGSNQPQHF
TRBJ1-4 - few TRBV4-2 18 TGTGCCAGCAGCCAAGTTGTGTCTGACCAGGGAAGGAATGAAAAACTGTTTTTT CASSQVVSDQGRNEKLFF
TRBJ1-5 - - TRBV28 16 TGTGCCAGCACCCCTGTAGGAAGGGGCCGCAATCAGCCCCAGCATTTT CASTPVGRGRNQPQHF
TRBJ2-4 TRBD2 few TRBV4-1 14 TGCGCCAGCAGCCAAGATCCCGGGAGGGACATTCAGTACTTC CASSQDPGRDIQYF
TRBJ2-1 - - TRBV11-2 12 TGTGCCAGCAGCCTAGGAGTTGGTGAGCAGTTCTTC CASSLGVGEQFF
TRBJ2-1 - few TRBV5-6 11 TGTGCCAGCAGCTTTACAAACAAGCAGTTCTTC CASSFTNKQFF
TRBJ2-2 TRBD2 - TRBV5-5 14 TGTGCCAGCAGCACGAGGACTAGCGTCGGGGAGCTGTTTTTT CASSTRTSVGELFF
TRBJ2-1 TRBD2 few TRBV25-1 15 TGTGCCAGCAGTGATGACGGGAGGGCCGGAAATGAGCAGTTCTTC CASSDDGRAGNEQFF
TRBJ1-2 - - TRBV19 13 TGTGCCAGTACCGCGGGGGACACTTATGGCTACACCTTC CASTAGDTYGYTF
TRBJ1-4 - few TRBV30 13 TGTGCCTGGAGTCGACAGAGGAATGAAAAACTGTTTTTT CAWSRQRNEKLFF